What follows describes a single TCR beta chain. This clonotype turned up a few times. The antigen it binds to is not known. No base-level quality is on record; no much larger clone is a single base apart. The data originate from a study of identical twins (dated by TCRdb to the mid-2010s). Context from the whole study: TCR alpha and beta repertoires from monozygotic twins, unrelated adults of various ages and cord blood were deep-sequenced to test whether fetal clonotypes persist. Replicate twin experiments were performed at different times using different library preparation protocols to rule out contamination.

The method was 5' RACE. The sequencer listed for this sample is Illumina HiSeq 2000. A universal primer binding site was added through template switching, and the final cDNA carried a unique molecular identifier so that TCR cDNA molecules could be counted accurately. First-strand cDNA for TCR alpha and beta chains was synthesized from specific primers in the conserved constant-segment region. To control for contamination, every cDNA library was double barcoded, receiving both a SMART-Mk sample barcode and Illumina barcodes. TruSeq adapter sequences, together with Illumina sample barcodes, were added in two successive PCR steps. Sequencing of the TCR alpha and beta cDNA libraries was done on the Illumina HiSeq platform using custom primers. For the original study's pipeline: Raw reads were processed with MiGEC to extract unique molecular identifiers, and MiXCR was used to determine CDR3 positions. For each individual, recombination models were inferred using an EM algorithm with the repgenHMM and IGoR tools. Shared clonotype analysis was performed with the tcR package in R, normalizing sharing by the product of cloneset sizes. To study raw recombination free of thymic and clonal selection effects, out-of-frame nonproductive sequences were analyzed. TCRdb redid the processing of the public reads, applying fastp at Q25 and MiXCR, and retained in-frame beta chains. Each CDR3 protein gets just one entry, which takes the most common genes and DNA from the rows behind it. These V and J calls originate from TCRdb's pipeline instead of the authors' own analysis. The table for this sample lists 500,000 to 650,000 distinct CDR3 sequences; under 8.5% of them were counted only once. Of the sample, over 1.5% falls within the top ten clones.

Only healthy Caucasian donors were included. Three pairs of female monozygotic twins, all aged 18 to 29 years, were included in the twin cohort. Peripheral blood mononuclear cells were used as the source from which RNA for TCR libraries was isolated. Summary of the overall study and its limitations: Excess twin sharing in beta out-of-frame sequences was weaker because fewer shared sequences lowered the signal-to-noise ratio. Zero-insertion analyses could be partly confounded by invariant T cells such as MAIT and iNKT, though diverse VJ usage argued against such confounding for most clonotypes. Abundant cord blood beta clonotypes had fewer insertions, young adult naive repertoires showed a similar but weaker trend, and memory repertoires showed no such trend. Because the same donors could not be followed over many years, the conclusions relied on cross-sectional statistical analysis. Compared with coincidental sharing between unrelated individuals, an excess of low generation-probability sequences was observed among out-of-frame TCR alpha sequences shared between twins. Recombination models systematically underestimated out-of-frame TCR alpha sharing in monozygotic twins but agreed with sharing between unrelated individuals.

Per the germline V gene, SQVTM is the CDR1 and ANQGSEA is the CDR2. The CDR3 contains 14 residues, cysteine and phenylalanine counted. Only the CDR3 DNA stays, 42 bases, in frame from base 1. The germline V and J ends show losses of 6 bases and 5 bases respectively, and no gene match explains 5 bases of the junction. In addition, the sample was reused for a study of yellow fever vaccine responses in identical twins. The second study's paper adds: According to the authors, the vaccine-induced T cell response in identical twins seemed to be partly convergent and partly specific to each individual. In the study, vaccine-responding T cell clones were precisely tracked in identical twins.

Sequenced sample: PBMCs. This receptor chain uses TRBV29-1 and TRBJ2-2; 11 nucleotides in the junction match TRBD1. The source is a woman in her late teens or twenties in good health. The CDR3 here reads CSVQGQGATGELFF. The nucleotide sequence reads TGCAGCGTCCAAGGACAGGGGGCGACCGGGGAGCTGTTTTTT.